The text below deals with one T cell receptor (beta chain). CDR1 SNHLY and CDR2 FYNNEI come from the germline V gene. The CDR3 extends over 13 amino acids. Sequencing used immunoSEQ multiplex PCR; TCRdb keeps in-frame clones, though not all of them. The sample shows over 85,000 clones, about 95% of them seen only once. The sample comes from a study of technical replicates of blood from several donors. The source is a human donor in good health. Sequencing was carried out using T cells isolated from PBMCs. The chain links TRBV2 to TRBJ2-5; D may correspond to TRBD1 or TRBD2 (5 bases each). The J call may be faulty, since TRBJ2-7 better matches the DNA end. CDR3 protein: CANQRGRDYEQYF. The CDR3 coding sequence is TGTGCCAACCAAAGGGGCCGGGACTACGAGCAGTACTTC.